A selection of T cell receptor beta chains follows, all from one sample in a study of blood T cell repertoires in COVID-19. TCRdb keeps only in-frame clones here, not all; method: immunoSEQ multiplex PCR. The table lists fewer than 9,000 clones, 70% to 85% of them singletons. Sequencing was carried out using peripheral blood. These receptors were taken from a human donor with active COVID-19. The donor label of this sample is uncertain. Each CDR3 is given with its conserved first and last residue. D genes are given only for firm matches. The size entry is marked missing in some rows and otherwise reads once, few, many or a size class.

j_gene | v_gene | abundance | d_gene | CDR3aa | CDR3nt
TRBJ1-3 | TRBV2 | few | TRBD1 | CASSGGQGIPGNTIYF | TGTGCCAGCAGTGGGGGACAGGGGATTCCTGGAAACACCATATATTTT
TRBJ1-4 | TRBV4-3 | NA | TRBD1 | CASSQERAQGQKLFF | TGCGCCAGCAGCCAAGAAAGGGCACAGGGGCAAAAACTGTTTTTT
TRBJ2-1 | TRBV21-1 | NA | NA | CASSKDAAGLHNEQFF | TGTGCCAGCAGCAAAGACGCGGCGGGCTTGCACAATGAGCAGTTCTTC
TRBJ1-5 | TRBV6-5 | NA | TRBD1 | CASRDRGLWGQPQHF | TGTGCCAGCAGGGACAGGGGGCTTTGGGGCCAGCCCCAGCATTTT
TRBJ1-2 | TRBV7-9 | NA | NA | CASSLAHRGNYGYTF | TGTGCCAGCAGCTTAGCGCATCGGGGGAACTATGGCTACACCTTC
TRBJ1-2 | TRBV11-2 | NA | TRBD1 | CASSRTSRDRDDGYTF | TGTGCCAGCAGCCGGACGTCCCGGGACAGGGATGATGGCTACACCTTC
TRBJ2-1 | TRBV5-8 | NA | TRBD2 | CASSLLAGVSYNEQFF | TGTGCCAGCAGCTTGCTAGCGGGAGTCTCCTACAATGAGCAGTTCTTC
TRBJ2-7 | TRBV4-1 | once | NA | CASSLSGGDYEQYF | TGCGCCAGCAGCCTTAGCGGAGGGGACTACGAGCAGTACTTC
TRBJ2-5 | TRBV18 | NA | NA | CASSRGLEETQYF | TGTGCCAGCTCACGCGGGTTAGAAGAGACCCAGTACTTC
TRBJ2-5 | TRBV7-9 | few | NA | CASSLPTKETQYF | TGTGCCAGCAGCTTACCGACTAAAGAGACCCAGTACTTC
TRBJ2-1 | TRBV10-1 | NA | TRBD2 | CASSEPLGLAAHNEQFF | TGCGCCAGCAGTGAGCCCTTGGGACTAGCGGCCCACAATGAGCAGTTCTTC
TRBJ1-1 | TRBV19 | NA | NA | CASRRGPHLNTEAFF | TGTGCCAGTAGAAGGGGCCCCCATCTGAACACTGAAGCTTTCTTT
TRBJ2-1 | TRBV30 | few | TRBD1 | CAWTAGNRGSDIFF | TGTGCCTGGACCGCAGGGAACAGGGGGTCCGATATCTTCTTC
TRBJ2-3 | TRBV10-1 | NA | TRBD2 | CASSASGSTTDTQYF | TGCGCCAGCAGTGCTAGCGGGAGTACCACAGATACGCAGTATTTT
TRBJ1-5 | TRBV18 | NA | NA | CASSRGSGGNQPQHF | TGTGCCAGCTCAAGAGGGAGTGGGGGCAATCAGCCCCAGCATTTT
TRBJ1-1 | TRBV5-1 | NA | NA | CASSRDSSNTEAFF | TGCGCCAGCAGCCGAGACAGTTCCAACACTGAAGCTTTCTTT
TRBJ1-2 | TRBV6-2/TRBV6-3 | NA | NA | CASSPNGELYGYTF | TGTGCCAGCAGCCCCAACGGGGAGCTCTATGGCTACACCTTC
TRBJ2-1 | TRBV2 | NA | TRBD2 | CASRPLAGDFNEQFF | TGTGCCAGTCGACCCCTAGCGGGAGATTTCAATGAGCAGTTCTTC
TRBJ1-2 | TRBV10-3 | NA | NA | CAISDMEDYGYTF | TGTGCCATCAGTGATATGGAGGACTATGGCTACACCTTC
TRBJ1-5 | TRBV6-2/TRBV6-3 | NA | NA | CASSLIRGNQPQHF | TGTGCCAGCAGCTTGATCCGGGGCAATCAGCCCCAGCATTTT
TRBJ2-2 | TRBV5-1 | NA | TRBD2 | CASRLTSETGELFF | TGCGCCAGCAGGCTAACTAGCGAAACCGGGGAGCTGTTTTTT
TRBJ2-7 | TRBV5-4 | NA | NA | CASSPETGFTTYEQYF | TGTGCCAGCAGCCCGGAAACAGGTTTTACCACCTACGAGCAGTACTTC
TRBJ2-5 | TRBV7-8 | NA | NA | CASSIRGLKMETQYF | TGTGCCAGCAGTATACGGGGTTTGAAGATGGAGACCCAGTACTTC
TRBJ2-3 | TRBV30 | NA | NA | CAWNGGRGADTQYF | TGTGCCTGGAACGGGGGGCGAGGGGCAGATACGCAGTATTTT
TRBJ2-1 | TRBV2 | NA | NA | CASSYPTDNEQFF | TGTGCCAGCAGCTACCCGACAGACAATGAGCAGTTCTTC
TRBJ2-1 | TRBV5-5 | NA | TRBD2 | CASSLDAGAYNEQFF | TGTGCCAGCAGCTTGGATGCGGGAGCGTACAATGAGCAGTTCTTC
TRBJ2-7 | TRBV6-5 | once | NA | CASSYSSSGYYEQYF | TGTGCCAGCAGTTACAGTTCCAGCGGCTACTACGAGCAGTACTTC
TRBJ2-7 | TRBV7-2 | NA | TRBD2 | CASSQGLAGTYEQYF | TGTGCCAGCAGCCAGGGACTAGCGGGAACCTACGAGCAGTACTTC
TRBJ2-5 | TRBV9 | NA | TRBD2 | CASSPGTSGKETQYF | TGTGCCAGCAGCCCCGGGACTAGCGGGAAAGAGACCCAGTACTTC
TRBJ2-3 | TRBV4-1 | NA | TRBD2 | CASSQVLTKAGSDTQYF | TGCGCCAGCAGCCAAGTACTGACTAAAGCGGGATCGGATACGCAGTATTTT
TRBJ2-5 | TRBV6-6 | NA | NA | CASSGKSETQYF | TGTGCCAGTTCAGGGAAATCGGAGACCCAGTACTTC
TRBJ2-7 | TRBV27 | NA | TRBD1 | CASSQTGWSYEQYF | TGTGCCAGCAGTCAGACAGGGTGGTCCTACGAGCAGTACTTC
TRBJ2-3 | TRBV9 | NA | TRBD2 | CASSSMGGLWQYF | TGTGCCAGCAGCTCAATGGGGGGGTTGTGGCAGTATTTT
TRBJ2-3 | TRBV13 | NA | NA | CASRTSGVGDTQYF | TGTGCCAGCAGAACTTCAGGGGTGGGAGATACGCAGTATTTT
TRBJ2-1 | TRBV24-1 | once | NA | CATSDLLYEQFF | TGTGCCACCAGTGATTTGCTTTATGAGCAGTTCTTC
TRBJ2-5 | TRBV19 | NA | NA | CASSIMAGVGGETQYF | TGTGCCAGTAGTATTATGGCGGGAGTAGGGGGAGAGACCCAGTACTTC
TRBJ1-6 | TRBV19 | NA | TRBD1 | CASSQGGGNSPLHF | TGTGCCAGTAGCCAAGGGGGCGGAAATTCACCCCTCCACTTT
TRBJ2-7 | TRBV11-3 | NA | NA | CASSSPVRAHEQYF | TGTGCCAGCAGCTCCCCGGTGAGGGCCCACGAGCAGTACTTC
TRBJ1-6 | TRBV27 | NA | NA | CASSAYAGGNSPLHF | TGTGCCAGCAGTGCCTACGCGGGAGGTAATTCACCCCTCCACTTT
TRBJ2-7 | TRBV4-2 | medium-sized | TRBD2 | CASSQASGGSYEQYF | TGTGCCAGCAGCCAAGCTAGCGGGGGTTCCTACGAGCAGTACTTC
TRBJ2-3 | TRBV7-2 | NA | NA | CASSSTLSYTDTQYF | TGTGCCAGCAGCTCCACACTATCCTACACAGATACGCAGTATTTT
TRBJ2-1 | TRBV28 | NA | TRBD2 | CASSLREGIRNEQFF | TGTGCCAGCAGCTTGCGGGAGGGCATCAGGAATGAGCAGTTCTTC
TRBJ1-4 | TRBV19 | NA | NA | CASSMGRTNEKLFF | TGTGCCAGTAGTATGGGCAGGACTAATGAAAAACTGTTTTTT
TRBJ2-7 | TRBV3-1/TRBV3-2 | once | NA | CASSQYRRASYEQYF | TGTGCCAGCAGCCAATATCGGCGGGCCTCCTACGAGCAGTACTTC
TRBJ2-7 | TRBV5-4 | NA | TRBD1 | CASSPGTGGYEQYF | TGTGCCAGCAGCCCGGGGACAGGGGGGTACGAGCAGTACTTC
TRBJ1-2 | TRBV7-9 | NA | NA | CASSQTSGVGPPGYTF | TGTGCCAGCAGCCAGACCTCAGGGGTGGGACCACCCGGCTACACCTTC
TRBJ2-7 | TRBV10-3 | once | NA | CAISPGQSYEQYF | TGTGCCATCAGCCCAGGGCAAAGCTACGAGCAGTACTTC
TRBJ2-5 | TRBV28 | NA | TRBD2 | CASSASGRTGETQYF | TGTGCCAGCAGCGCTAGCGGGAGAACGGGCGAGACCCAGTACTTC
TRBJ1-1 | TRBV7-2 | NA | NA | CASSLSENTEAFF | TGTGCCAGCAGCTTATCAGAGAACACTGAAGCTTTCTTT
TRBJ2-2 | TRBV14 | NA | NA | CASSHTHTGELFF | TGTGCCAGCAGCCACACTCACACCGGGGAGCTGTTTTTT
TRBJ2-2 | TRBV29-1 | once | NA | CSVVRLGLDQTGELFF | TGCAGCGTTGTTCGCTTAGGCCTAGATCAAACCGGGGAGCTGTTTTTT
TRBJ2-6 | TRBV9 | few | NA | CASSVAPINSGANVLTF | TGTGCCAGCAGCGTAGCTCCTATCAACTCTGGGGCCAACGTCCTGACTTTC
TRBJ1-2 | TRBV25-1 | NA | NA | CASMGRGLSAGYTF | TGTGCCAGCATGGGGAGAGGGTTGTCGGCGGGCTACACCTTC
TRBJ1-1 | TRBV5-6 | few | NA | CASGEDKMNTEAFF | TGTGCCAGCGGCGAGGACAAAATGAACACTGAAGCTTTCTTT
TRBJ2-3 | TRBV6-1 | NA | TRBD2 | CASSELAGFTDTQYF | TGTGCCAGCAGTGAACTAGCGGGATTCACAGATACGCAGTATTTT